The 20 T cell receptor beta chains below were found in one sample sequenced in a study of OX40 agonist ivuxolimab in advanced cancers. TCRdb keeps only in-frame clones here, not all; method: immunoSEQ multiplex PCR. Among fewer than 7,500 clones listed, around 90% were seen once. This specimen was CD4+ or CD8+ T cells sorted from blood, taken in a trial of the OX40 agonist ivuxolimab. The receptors shown here come from an adult with an advanced solid tumor such as melanoma, head and neck, liver or kidney cancer.

The rearrangement joins TRBV5-1 to TRBJ2-7; TRBD2 is a possible D gene (6 bases). With 0 bases removed from V and 2 bases from J, the gap between germline ends came to 12 bases. The CDR3 loop spans 15 amino acids. Germline V CDR1 and CDR2: SGHRS, YFSETQ. The CDR3 is CASSLAVAVAYEQYF. CDR3 in DNA: TGCGCCAGCAGCTTGGCGGTAGCGGTTGCCTACGAGCAGTACTTC.

This chain links TRBV7-9 with TRBJ2-5; 7 positions match TRBD2. The V segment lost 4 bases and the J segment 5 bases; nucleotides outside the gene matches: 13. Germline lookup yields CDR1 SEHNR and CDR2 FQNEAQ (reference sequence). This CDR3 region has 16 residues. CDR3 region: CASSSRLAAPDETQYF. Here the CDR3 DNA reads TGTGCCAGCAGCTCAAGACTAGCTGCGCCGGATGAGACCCAGTACTTC.

The V call is TRBV5-1, the J call TRBJ2-3; tentatively, D is TRBD1 (5 bases). Germline V lookup: CDR1 SGHRS, CDR2 YFSETQ. This CDR3 has 16 amino acids. The germline V and J ends were trimmed by 5 bases and 0 bases, with 16 bases remaining between them. Here the CDR3 DNA reads TGCGCCAGCAGTGACCTGGGGCTGACCAGCACAGATACGCAGTATTTT. This gives the protein CASSDLGLTSTDTQYF.

This clone has a handful of counts. The chain is built from TRBV28 and TRBJ1-1; unclear D gene. Germline CDR1 reads MDHEN; CDR2 reads SYDVKM. The CDR3 extends over 12 amino acids. The germline V and J ends were trimmed by 6 bases and 3 bases, with 8 bases remaining between them. CDR3 DNA: TGTGCCAGCAGAAATCCGTACACTGAAGCTTTCTTT. Translated: CASRNPYTEAFF. Complete variable domain (other parts from reference TRBV28 and TRBJ1-1): DVKVTQSSRYLVKRTGEKVFLECVQDMDHENMFWYRQDPGLGLRLIYFSYDVKMKEKGDIPEGYSVSREKKERFSLILESASTNQTSMYLCASRNPYTEAFFGQGTRLTVV.

This clone was counted once. V and J are TRBV9 and TRBJ2-7, with a tentative D call TRBD2 (5 bases). The germline V and J ends were trimmed by 3 bases and 2 bases, with 12 bases remaining between them. This CDR3 spans 14 amino acids. Germline CDR1 reads SGDLS; CDR2 reads YYNGEE. The CDR3 nucleotides read TGTGCCAGCAGCGCAGCCCCGGGAACCTACGAGCAGTACTTC. Amino acid sequence: CASSAAPGTYEQYF.

The count of this clone is one. Other DNA sequences in this specimen translate into the identical CDR3. The rearrangement uses TRBV6-5 and TRBJ2-3; D ambiguous. The CDR3 sequence is 12 residues long. CDR1 MNHEY and CDR2 SVGAGI come from the germline V gene. V was trimmed by 6 bases and J by 9 bases, leaving 13 bases between them. The CDR3 DNA is TGTGCCAGCAGCCCCGTGCTGGGGACGCAGTATTTT. Protein: CASSPVLGTQYF.

This clone was detected a few times. The chain couples TRBV7-9 to TRBJ2-1, with 7 positions matching TRBD2. Germline trimming cut 2 bases from V and 6 bases from J; bases unmatched to any gene: 7. The CDR3 is 15 amino acids. Germline loops: CDR1 SEHNR, CDR2 FQNEAQ (reference sequence). CDR3 protein: CASSLFAGVRNEQFF. The CDR3 bases are TGTGCCAGCAGCTTATTTGCGGGAGTGCGCAATGAGCAGTTCTTC.

This clone appeared a single time. The chain recombines TRBV10-1 with TRBJ2-7; 8 nucleotides match TRBD1. Germline V gives CDR1 WNHNN, CDR2 SYGVQD (reference sequence). V shed 5 bases and J 2 bases; nucleotides not matched to a gene: 5. The CDR3 sequence is 14 residues long. The CDR3 loop reads CASSPGRGPYEQYF. CDR3 nucleotides: TGCGCCAGCAGTCCCGGCAGGGGGCCCTACGAGCAGTACTTC.

This clone ranks as large (0.1 to 1%). This chain joins TRBV6-1 and TRBJ2-6; D gene unclear. Germline CDR1 and CDR2: MNHNS and SASEGT. V lost 1 base to trimming and J lost 0 bases, with 13 bases between them. The CDR3 runs 18 residues. The CDR3 loop reads CASSEGVFFSSGANVLTF. The CDR3 DNA is TGTGCCAGCAGTGAAGGGGTTTTCTTCAGCTCTGGGGCCAACGTCCTGACTTTC.

This chain joins TRBV19 and TRBJ2-3; TRBD2 matches at 13 bases. The V segment lost 4 bases and the J segment 6 bases; nucleotides outside the gene matches: 10. Looked up from germline, CDR1 is LNHDA and CDR2 is SQIVND (reference sequence). CDR3 length equals 17 residues. CDR3 DNA: TGTGCCAGTAGTACTCGACCCGGGACTAGCGGGGTGGATACGCAGTATTTT. Its translation: CASSTRPGTSGVDTQYF.

As DNA, the CDR3 is TGTGCCAGCAGCATGAGTCCGGGACAGGCTATCTACGAGCAGTACTTC. It specifies CASSMSPGQAIYEQYF. The J gene is TRBJ2-7, the V gene TRBV9; 8 bases line up with TRBD1. Germline CDR1 is SGDLS and CDR2 is YYNGEE. CDR3 length: 16 amino acids. After removal of 4 bases from V and 3 bases from J, the junction contained 12 bases not matched to a gene.

V and J are TRBV9 and TRBJ1-4; unclear D gene. The CDR3 spans 15 residues. V was cut by 0 bases and J by 7 bases, with 13 bases left in between. The germline V gene has CDR1 SGDLS and CDR2 YYNGEE. The CDR3: CASSVGSGNLEKLFF. In DNA form, the CDR3 reads TGTGCCAGCAGCGTAGGGTCGGGGAACCTTGAAAAACTGTTTTTT. The full variable domain, its missing parts supplied by reference TRBV9 and TRBJ1-4, is DSGVTQTPKHLITATGQRVTLRCSPRSGDLSVYWYQQSLDQGLQFLIQYYNGEERAKGNILERFSAQQFPDLHSELNLSSLELGDSALYFCASSVGSGNLEKLFFGSGTQLSVL.

This sequence joins TRBV7-9 and TRBJ1-2; D gene uncertain. The length of the CDR3 is 13 residues. The germline gives CDR1 SEHNR, CDR2 FQNEAQ (reference sequence). V lost 7 bases and J lost 6, with 15 bases in between. The CDR3 sequence is CASNIAPENGYTF. Here the CDR3 DNA reads TGTGCCAGCAACATAGCCCCAGAGAATGGCTACACCTTC.

This clone is a singleton in its sample. The chain uses TRBV7-6 and TRBJ2-3; TRBD2 is a possible D gene (5 bases). Trimming left V 5 bases short and J 4 bases short, with 19 bases between. This CDR3 has 16 amino acids. The germline gives CDR1 SGHVS, CDR2 FNYEAQ. The CDR3 is CASSPQRWEGADTQYF. In nucleotides, the CDR3 is TGTGCCAGCAGCCCGCAGCGGTGGGAAGGCGCAGATACGCAGTATTTT. The whole variable domain, filled in from reference TRBV7-6 and TRBJ2-3, reads GAGVSQSPRYKVTKRGQDVALRCDPISGHVSLYWYRQALGQGPEFLTYFNYEAQQDKSGLPNDRFSAERPEGSISTLTIQRTEQRDSAMYRCASSPQRWEGADTQYFGPGTRLTVL.

The rearrangement joins TRBV13 to TRBJ2-7; D possibly matches TRBD1 or TRBD2 (5 bases each). CDR1 and CDR2 from the germline V gene are PRHDT and FYEKMQ (reference sequence). The CDR3 extends over 14 amino acids. V was cut by 6 bases and J by 3 bases, with 15 bases left in between. CDR3 sequence reads: CASRSSGTYYEQYF. The CDR3 coding sequence is TGTGCCAGCAGGTCATCCGGGACCTACTACGAGCAGTACTTC.

This clone has a single count. V usage is TRBV15 and J usage is TRBJ2-5, with 10 bases that match TRBD2. This CDR3 has 16 amino acids. Unmatched junction bases numbered 11, after V lost 5 bases and J lost 5 bases. Germline assignment: CDR1 LNHNV and CDR2 YYDKDF (reference sequence). The CDR3 sequence is CATSGAGGPFFETQYF. CDR3 DNA sequence: TGTGCCACCAGCGGAGCGGGAGGGCCTTTTTTCGAGACCCAGTACTTC. The full variable domain, in which reference TRBV15 and TRBJ2-5 provide the parts outside the CDR3, is DAMVIQNPRYQVTQFGKPVTLSCSQTLNHNVMYWYQQKSSQAPKLLFHYYDKDFNNEADTPDNFQSRRPNTSFCFLDIRSPGLGDTAMYLCATSGAGGPFFETQYFGPGTRLLVL.

This clone was detected only a few times. J is TRBJ1-2 and V is TRBV6-5; perhaps TRBD1 as D (5 bases). V lost 8 bases and J lost 4, with 14 bases in between. This CDR3 contains 13 residues. The germline V gene has CDR1 MNHEY and CDR2 SVGAGI. The CDR3 nucleotides read TGTGCCAGCTGTTTGAGTGGGGGCTATGGCTACACCTTC. Protein: CASCLSGGYGYTF.

The DNA of the CDR3 is TGTGCCAGCAGCGTAGCGGGAGGAGAGGGGGCGGTCAATGAGCAGTTCTTC. It yields the protein CASSVAGGEGAVNEQFF. The chain combines TRBV9 with TRBJ2-1; D assignment may be TRBD1 or TRBD2 (7 bases each). V was pared by 0 bases and J by 6 bases, with 19 bases between. CDR1 and CDR2 from the germline V gene are SGDLS and YYNGEE. This CDR3 contains 17 residues.

Only one count was recorded for this clone. The CDR3: CASSNLGGGTDTQYF. The CDR3 DNA is TGTGCCAGCAGCAACCTCGGAGGTGGCACAGATACGCAGTATTTT. The chain carries TRBV5-4 and TRBJ2-3; tentative D call: TRBD2 (5 bases). The CDR3 has 15 amino acids. V was shortened by 4 bases and J by 1 base, with 13 bases between the two germline ends. From germline, CDR1 is SGHNT and CDR2 YYREEE (reference sequence).

In this sample, this clone turned up a few times. V is TRBV6-6 and J is TRBJ2-1, with D hard to call. V was shortened by 6 bases and J by 7 bases, with 22 bases between the two germline ends. Looked up from germline, CDR1 is MNHNY and CDR2 is SVGAGI (reference sequence). This CDR3 region has 16 residues. The CDR3 is CASSHLRSINSNEQFF. CDR3 DNA sequence: TGTGCCAGCAGCCACCTAAGGTCCATCAACTCAAATGAGCAGTTCTTC.